The 5 T cell receptor beta chains presented below share a single source sample, sequenced in a study of cytomegalovirus exposure and HLA in healthy donors. TCRdb's copy holds only in-frame clones and misses some; the assay was immunoSEQ multiplex PCR. This sample has hundreds of thousands of clones; less than 85% occur once, and the top ten carry around 5.4%. Sequencing was carried out using PBMCs. Receptor source: a woman aged 18-29 years in good health and CMV-seronegative.

The chain has TRBV5-1 and TRBJ2-3; D remains ambiguous. Germline-derived CDR1 and CDR2 are SGHRS and YFSETQ. This CDR3 has 14 amino acids. Trimming cost V 0 bases and J 0 bases, with 5 bases left between them. The CDR3 bases are TGCGCCAGCAGCTTGGGTGTTAGCACAGATACGCAGTATTTT. Translation: CASSLGVSTDTQYF.

The CDR3 reads CASSQATSGAPRDTQYF. In DNA form, the CDR3 reads TGCGCCAGCAGCCAAGCGACTAGCGGGGCCCCCCGGGATACGCAGTATTTT. This chain joins TRBV4-1 and TRBJ2-3; 11 positions agree with TRBD2. The CDR3 runs 17 residues. In germline, CDR1 is MGHRA, CDR2 YSYEKL. With V trimmed by 1 base and J by 6 bases, 9 bases remained unmatched.

V usage is TRBV6-5 and J usage is TRBJ2-7; D remains ambiguous. This CDR3 has 13 residues. Trimming took 0 bases from V and 6 from J, leaving 9 bases between them. The germline CDR1 and CDR2 sequences are MNHEY and SVGAGI. CDR3 nucleotide sequence: TGTGCCAGCAGTTACTCGACATACTCCGAGCAGTACTTC. Its translation is CASSYSTYSEQYF.

V is TRBV11-2 and J is TRBJ2-1; 11 bases are a match to TRBD2. The germline V gene encodes CDR1 SGHAT and CDR2 FQNNGV. The CDR3 totals 16 residues. After removal of 3 bases from V and 6 bases from J, the junction contained 7 bases not matched to a gene. CDR3 region: CASSFYSGGASNEQFF. The DNA of the CDR3 is TGTGCCAGCAGCTTCTATAGCGGGGGGGCTTCCAATGAGCAGTTCTTC. Supplemented by reference TRBV11-2 and TRBJ2-1, the full variable domain reads EAGVAQSPRYKIIEKRQSVAFWCNPISGHATLYWYQQILGQGPKLLIQFQNNGVVDDSQLPKDRFSAERLKGVDSTLKIQPAKLEDSAVYLCASSFYSGGASNEQFFGPGTRLTVL.

J is TRBJ2-7 and V is TRBV28; TRBD2 is a possible D gene (6 bases). V lost 2 bases and J 3 bases, leaving 11 bases between the germline ends. The CDR3 is 14 amino acids. From germline, CDR1 is MDHEN and CDR2 SYDVKM. The CDR3 protein is CASSLSGLGYEQYF. The DNA for the CDR3 is TGTGCCAGCAGTTTAAGCGGGTTGGGCTACGAGCAGTACTTC.